The 29 T cell receptor beta chains listed next were all sequenced from one sample in a study of Graves' ophthalmopathy and Graves' hyperthyroidism. The authors amplified TCR beta CDR3 regions, and they did so from RNA transcripts for repertoire sequencing. Following a first-round RT-PCR that used HTBI primers, a second-round multiplex PCR was carried out. Each CDR3 protein is one row after TCRdb ran MiXCR on the multiplex PCR reads. The table shows 360,000 or so distinct CDR3 sequences, with about 17% occurring only once. Sequencing used peripheral blood. Receptors originate from a woman aged 18-29 years with Graves' ophthalmopathy.

This clonotype was found many times. The chain carries TRBV19 and TRBJ2-2; D is unresolved. The length of the CDR3 is 12 residues. Trimming took off 6 bases at V and 6 bases at J, with 8 bases between the two ends. CDR1 is LNHDA, CDR2 SQIVND, per germline (reference sequence). DNA of the CDR3: TGTGCCAGTAGCCACTACCCCGGGGAGCTGTTTTTT. It encodes CASSHYPGELFF.

The gene calls are TRBV27 and TRBJ2-5; D is tentatively TRBD1 or TRBD2 (5 bases each). The CDR3 is made up of 13 amino acids. Trimming shortened V by 5 bases and J by 5 bases, and 12 bases separated the two germline ends. Germline V CDR1 and CDR2: MNHEY, SMNVEV (reference sequence). The CDR3 region is CASSEDWGETQYF. CDR3 DNA: TGTGCCAGCAGTGAGGACTGGGGGGAGACCCAGTACTTC.

This clonotype occurred many times. Since no conserved phenylalanine or tryptophan closes the CDR3, a read error is the likely cause. The J gene is TRBJ1-2, the V gene TRBV15; D remains unclear. V was trimmed by 0 bases and J by 2 bases, leaving 10 bases between them. Germline lookup yields CDR1 LNHNV and CDR2 YYDKDF (reference sequence). This CDR3 comprises 15 residues. The CDR3 region is CATSRDVDANYGYTS. The CDR3 DNA reads TGTGCCACCAGCAGAGATGTGGATGCAAACTATGGCTACACCTCC.

The chain is built from TRBV6-2 or TRBV6-3 and TRBJ2-7, with a possible D match to TRBD2 (6 bases). The ends were cut back, 2 bases at V and 6 bases at J, with 26 bases in the middle. From germline, CDR1 is MNHEY and CDR2 SVGEGT. The CDR3 sequence is 18 residues long. CDR3 nucleotide sequence: TGTGCCAGCAGTTACAATGGACTACTCTACTCACCTCCTTCCGAGCAGTACTTC. As protein: CASSYNGLLYSPPSEQYF.

The chain employs TRBV4-3 and TRBJ1-2; possibly TRBD1 for D (5 bases). The CDR3 runs 14 residues. Germline V CDR1 and CDR2: LGHNA, YSLEER. The V end lost 0 bases, the J end lost 5 bases, and 10 bases lay between the germline ends. The chain's CDR3 is CASSQDWEGYGYTF. CDR3 DNA: TGCGCCAGCAGCCAAGATTGGGAGGGGTATGGCTACACCTTC.

Remarks on this clonotype: The junction shows a germline mismatch at one end, possibly a read error. The chain carries TRBV6-5 and TRBJ2-7; no clear D gene. The CDR3 contains 15 residues. CDR1 MNHEY and CDR2 SVGAGI come from the germline V gene. CDR3 in amino acids: CASRYYLGRKDEQYF. In nucleotides, the CDR3 is TGTGCCAGCCGTTACTATCTAGGAAGGAAGGACGAGCAGTACTTC.

This clonotype was counted a single time. The rearrangement joins TRBV7-2 to TRBJ2-5; D perhaps matches TRBD2 (6 bases). Germline loops: CDR1 SGHTA, CDR2 FQGNSA. V dropped 1 base and J dropped 1 base, with 13 bases sitting between them. The CDR3 has 16 amino acids. Written as DNA, the CDR3 is TGTGCCAGCAGCTTAGATATCTCTAGCGCCCAAGAGACCCAGTACTTC. As protein: CASSLDISSAQETQYF.

This clonotype was counted at least ten times. This chain joins TRBV24-1 and TRBJ2-5; D is possibly TRBD1 (5 bases). V was pared by 7 bases and J by 3 bases, with 17 bases between. CDR3 length: 15 amino acids. Germline-derived CDR1 and CDR2 are KGHDR and SFDVKD. The CDR3 is CATSDPNPGKETQYF. CDR3 DNA sequence: TGTGCCACCAGCGATCCCAACCCAGGGAAAGAGACCCAGTACTTC.

This clonotype was seen a handful of times. This sequence joins TRBV18 and TRBJ2-7; D is perhaps TRBD1 (6 bases). This CDR3 contains 15 residues. Trimming cost V 3 bases and J 4 bases, with 16 bases left between them. Germline loops: CDR1 KGHSH, CDR2 LQKENI. This chain's CDR3 is CASSPGEVQGYEQYF. CDR3 DNA sequence: TGTGCCAGCTCACCGGGAGAAGTACAGGGATACGAGCAGTACTTC. The whole variable domain, remainder taken from reference TRBV18 and TRBJ2-7, is NAGVMQNPRHLVRRRGQEARLRCSPMKGHSHVYWYRQLPEEGLKFMVYLQKENIIDESGMPKERFSAEFPKEGPSILRIQQVVRGDSAAYFCASSPGEVQGYEQYFGPGTRLTVT.

The chain is built from TRBV6-2 or TRBV6-3 and TRBJ2-5, with D possibly being TRBD2 (5 bases). Germline V gene data show CDR1 as MNHEY and CDR2 as SVGEGT. The CDR3 is 13 residues long. V lost 5 bases and J 2 bases, leaving 9 bases between the germline ends. CDR3 sequence reads: CASSLLEQETQYF. The CDR3 bases are TGTGCCAGCAGTCTACTAGAACAAGAGACCCAGTACTTC.

This clonotype was recorded many times. The chain employs TRBV20-1 and TRBJ2-7; D may match TRBD1 or TRBD2 (5 bases each). V lost 3 bases, J lost 0 bases, and 9 bases lay in between. There are 13 residues in the CDR3. CDR1 is DFQATT, CDR2 SNEGSKA, per germline (reference sequence). In DNA form, the CDR3 reads TGCAGTGCTAGGGGGACGAGCTCCTACGAGCAGTACTTC. Its protein is CSARGTSSYEQYF.

This clonotype showed up many times. V and J are TRBV12-3 or TRBV12-4 and TRBJ1-3, with D possibly matching TRBD1 (5 bases). The CDR3 loop spans 15 amino acids. With 6 bases removed from V and 4 bases from J, the gap between germline ends came to 16 bases. CDR3 in DNA: TGTGCCAGCAGAGGGACGGATGATCTCGGAAACACCATATATTTT. Its translation: CASRGTDDLGNTIYF.

This clonotype was recorded at least ten times. The V and J genes are TRBV20-1 and TRBJ2-7; weak D call: TRBD1 (5 bases). There are 15 residues in the CDR3. Germline CDR1 DFQATT, CDR2 SNEGSKA (reference sequence). V shed 1 base and J shed 6 bases, with 19 bases lying between them. CDR3 in amino acids: CSARGEYQGLSEQYF. The CDR3 region has the DNA TGCAGTGCTAGAGGAGAGTATCAGGGATTGTCCGAGCAGTACTTC.

CDR3 in amino acids: CASSPLVGLNQPQHF. The CDR3 DNA is TGTGCCAGCTCACCACTGGTCGGGCTCAATCAGCCCCAGCATTTT. The gene calls are TRBV18 and TRBJ1-5, with D uncertain. Between the trimmed V and J ends, which lost 1 base and 3 bases, there was a span of 10 bases. The length of the CDR3 is 15 residues. The germline V gene has CDR1 KGHSH and CDR2 LQKENI. Full variable domain (rest looked up from reference TRBV18 and TRBJ1-5): NAGVMQNPRHLVRRRGQEARLRCSPMKGHSHVYWYRQLPEEGLKFMVYLQKENIIDESGMPKERFSAEFPKEGPSILRIQQVVRGDSAAYFCASSPLVGLNQPQHFGDGTRLSIL.

In this sample, this clonotype turned up many times. The chain links TRBV29-1 to TRBJ2-2, with D unclear. The germline gives CDR1 SQVTM, CDR2 ANQGSEA. The CDR3 length is 13 residues. V lost 3 bases and J lost 1, with 6 bases in between. The chain's CDR3 is CSVEKLNTGELFF. The DNA of the CDR3 is TGCAGCGTTGAGAAGTTGAACACCGGGGAGCTGTTTTTT.

The sample holds many counts of this clonotype. The rearrangement joins TRBV7-2 to TRBJ2-2; a possible D gene is TRBD2 (5 bases). Trimming shortened V by 6 bases and J by 4 bases, and 15 bases separated the two germline ends. In germline, CDR1 is SGHTA, CDR2 FQGNSA. CDR3 length equals 15 residues. CDR3 protein: CASSPIRAGTGELFF. The CDR3 DNA reads TGTGCCAGCAGTCCTATTAGGGCGGGCACCGGGGAGCTGTTTTTT.

This clonotype was counted ten times or more. The chain is built from TRBV5-6 and TRBJ2-5; weak D call: TRBD2 (8 bases). Between the trimmed V and J ends, which lost 3 bases and 4 bases, there was a span of 22 bases. Germline CDR1 and CDR2: SGHDT and YYEEEE. The CDR3 runs 17 residues. The CDR3: CASSSTGAGGRLETQYF. The CDR3 region has the DNA TGTGCCAGCAGCTCCACAGGGGCGGGGGGCCGGTTAGAGACCCAGTACTTC.

This clonotype was seen at least ten times. The chain couples TRBV29-1 to TRBJ2-5, with 8 bases identical to TRBD2. This CDR3 region has 17 residues. V was pared by 0 bases and J by 2 bases, with 11 bases of the junction left unmatched. The germline V gene encodes CDR1 SQVTM and CDR2 ANQGSEA. DNA of the CDR3: TGCAGCGTTGAAGACTCTAGGACTAGCAGACAACAAGAGACCCAGTACTTC. It specifies CSVEDSRTSRQQETQYF.

This clonotype appeared many times. This sequence joins TRBV20-1 and TRBJ1-5; D gene uncertain. The germline V gene has CDR1 DFQATT and CDR2 SNEGSKA (reference sequence). V was clipped by 8 bases and J by 0 bases, with 20 bases between them. The CDR3 is 16 amino acids. This CDR3 reads CSSRRSALNSNQPQHF. The DNA of the CDR3 is TGCAGTTCGAGACGGAGCGCGCTAAATAGCAATCAGCCCCAGCATTTT.

This clonotype has ten or more counts. The V gene is TRBV7-3, the J gene TRBJ1-1; the D gene is possibly TRBD1 (6 bases). The V end was cut by 6 bases, the J end by 7 bases, with 15 bases between. Germline CDR1 is SGHTA and CDR2 is FQGTGA. CDR3 length equals 13 residues. The CDR3 is CASRQGPKSEAFF. The CDR3 DNA follows: TGTGCCAGCAGACAGGGCCCAAAAAGTGAAGCTTTCTTT.

This clonotype was seen repeatedly, ten times or more. V gene TRBV12-3 or TRBV12-4 combines with J gene TRBJ1-6; D not certain. V dropped 5 bases and J dropped 11 bases, with 7 bases sitting between them. The CDR3 is 11 amino acids. The CDR3, as DNA: TGTGCCAGCAGTCTCGGACCACCCCTCCACTTT. Translation: CASSLGPPLHF.

This clonotype has ten or more counts. V usage is TRBV30 and J usage is TRBJ2-3; TRBD2 agrees at 8 bases. The V gene end was trimmed by 4 bases and the J gene end by 0 bases; junction bases not matched to a gene: 9. CDR1 GTSNPN and CDR2 SVGIG come from the germline V gene (reference sequence). There are 16 residues in the CDR3. CDR3 in amino acids: CAWNGGGGSSTDTQYF. Written as DNA, the CDR3 is TGTGCCTGGAACGGTGGCGGGGGGTCTAGCACAGATACGCAGTATTTT. Drawing the rest from reference TRBV30 and TRBJ2-3, the complete variable domain is SQTIHQWPATLVQPVGSPLSLECTVEGTSNPNLYWYRQAAGRGLQLLFYSVGIGQISSEVPQNLSASRPQDRQFILSSKKLLLSDSGFYLCAWNGGGGSSTDTQYFGPGTRLTVL.

This clonotype was found many times. The chain employs TRBV29-1 and TRBJ2-7; unclear D gene. The CDR3 runs 15 residues. The ends were cut back, 4 bases at V and 2 bases at J, with 18 bases in the middle. Germline CDR1 SQVTM, CDR2 ANQGSEA. CDR3 protein: CSVGGLQSAPYEQYF. As DNA, the CDR3 is TGCAGCGTTGGGGGTCTTCAGAGTGCGCCCTACGAGCAGTACTTC.

The chain uses TRBV6-2 or TRBV6-3 and TRBJ1-2; no clear D gene. This CDR3 is built from 19 residues. Germline V gives CDR1 MNHEY, CDR2 SVGEGT. V was clipped by 3 bases and J by 1 base, with 24 bases between them. CDR3 sequence (DNA): TGTGCCAGCAGTTATCCGTCTCTGACATCGACCGACTATAACTATGGCTACACCTTC. Translation gives CASSYPSLTSTDYNYGYTF.

This clonotype was seen at least ten times. The rearrangement uses TRBV6-2 or TRBV6-3 and TRBJ1-6; maybe TRBD1 (5 bases). V was clipped by 0 bases and J by 7 bases, with 10 bases between them. Germline V gives CDR1 MNHEY, CDR2 SVGEGT. The CDR3 spans 15 residues. In DNA form, the CDR3 reads TGTGCCAGCAGTTACTCGTCAGGGTGGAATTCACCCCTCCACTTT. Protein sequence: CASSYSSGWNSPLHF.

This clonotype showed up many times. CDR3 in DNA: TGCGCCAGCAGCTTCAAAGCGGGGGGACCGTATGTCGAGCAGTACTTC. Protein: CASSFKAGGPYVEQYF. This sequence joins TRBV5-1 and TRBJ2-7; 9 bases fit TRBD2. J was trimmed by 6 bases and V by 2 bases; bases with no gene match: 12. Germline V CDR1 and CDR2: SGHRS, YFSETQ. The CDR3 extends over 16 amino acids. Supplemented by reference TRBV5-1 and TRBJ2-7, the full variable domain reads KAGVTQTPRYLIKTRGQQVTLSCSPISGHRSVSWYQQTPGQGLQFLFEYFSETQRNKGNFPGRFSGRQFSNSRSEMNVSTLELGDSALYLCASSFKAGGPYVEQYFGPGTRLTVT.

This clonotype was seen at least ten times. The chain uses TRBV6-5 and TRBJ2-7; the D call may be TRBD1 or TRBD2 (6 bases each). Germline CDR1 is MNHEY and CDR2 is SVGAGI. The length of the CDR3 is 15 residues. V was shortened by 1 base and J by 6 bases, with 16 bases between the two germline ends. CDR3: CASSYYSGGGGEQYF. CDR3 nucleotide sequence: TGTGCCAGCAGTTACTACTCTGGTGGAGGGGGCGAGCAGTACTTC.

This clonotype was seen many times. This chain uses TRBV5-6 with TRBJ2-7; 7 positions agree with TRBD1. V shed 4 bases, J shed 6 bases, and the junction held 10 bases outside the gene matches. Per germline, CDR1 SGHDT and CDR2 YYEEEE. The CDR3 covers 14 residues. The CDR3 sequence: CASSVDRVLREQYF. The DNA for the CDR3 is TGTGCCAGCAGCGTTGACAGGGTCCTTCGCGAGCAGTACTTC.

The J gene is TRBJ2-2, the V gene TRBV12-3 or TRBV12-4; D possibly matches TRBD1 or TRBD2 (5 bases each). Trimming removed 5 bases from V and 5 bases from J, with 9 bases in between. The CDR3 contains 13 residues. In DNA, the CDR3 is TGTGCCAGCAGTCGAGGGGAGACCGGGGAGCTGTTTTTT. Translating gives CASSRGETGELFF.